This TCR beta chain was sequenced in a study of blood T cell repertoires in COVID-19. Study information: Italy, Spain and the United States were the sources of the convalescent and acute COVID-19 samples.

The authors' processing: By means of reference gene primer amplification, nucleated cell counts were estimated. Clones were read by immunoSEQ multiplex PCR, and TCRdb kept only the in-frame ones, dropping some. Clone size and the V and J calls come from that table; the DNA yielded D and trimming. The sample has over 400,000 clones, approximately 85% seen once. The CDR3 length is 19 residues. With V trimmed by 1 base and J by 8 bases, 18 bases remained unmatched. Germline V gene data show CDR1 as SGHTA and CDR2 as FQGTGA. V usage is TRBV7-3 and J usage is TRBJ2-1; 9 bases align to TRBD2. This TCR derives from a human donor in a cohort sampled during active COVID-19. The material sequenced was peripheral blood. The CDR3, as DNA: TGTGCCAGCAGCTTAATCCGATATACGGCGGGAGGGCCGTCGGATGAGCAGTTCTTC. Amino acids: CASSLIRYTAGGPSDEQFF.